This entry is about one T cell receptor (beta chain). These data originate in a study of shared clonotypes between healthy human individuals. The CDR3 loop spans 14 amino acids. The germline V gene has CDR1 MRHNA and CDR2 SNTAGT. With 3 bases removed from V and 6 bases from J, the gap between germline ends came to 11 bases. Data came from immunoSEQ multiplex PCR; TCRdb stores just in-frame clones and leaves some out. Counted here are more than 400,000 clones, 81% occurring once; the ten biggest clones make up about 13%. Sequenced input: PBMCs. The chain carries TRBV6-4 and TRBJ2-2; unclear D gene. This TCR was sampled from a woman in her 40s in good health. Some clones in this sample may be carry-over from other donors' samples. This CDR3 is CASSEQGPAGELFF. The CDR3 bases are TGTGCCAGCAGTGAACAAGGACCGGCCGGGGAGCTGTTTTTT.